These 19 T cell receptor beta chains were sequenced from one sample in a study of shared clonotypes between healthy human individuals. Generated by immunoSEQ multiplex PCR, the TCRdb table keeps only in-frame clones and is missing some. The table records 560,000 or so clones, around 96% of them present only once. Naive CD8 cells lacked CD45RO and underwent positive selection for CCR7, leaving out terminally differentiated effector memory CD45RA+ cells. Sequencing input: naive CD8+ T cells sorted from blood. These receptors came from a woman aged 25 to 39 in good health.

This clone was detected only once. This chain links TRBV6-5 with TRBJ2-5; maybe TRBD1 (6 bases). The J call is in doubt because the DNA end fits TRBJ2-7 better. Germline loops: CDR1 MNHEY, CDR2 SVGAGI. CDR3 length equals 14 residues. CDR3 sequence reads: CASSPMDSYYEQYF. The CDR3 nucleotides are TGTGCCAGCAGTCCCATGGACAGCTACTACGAGCAGTACTTC.

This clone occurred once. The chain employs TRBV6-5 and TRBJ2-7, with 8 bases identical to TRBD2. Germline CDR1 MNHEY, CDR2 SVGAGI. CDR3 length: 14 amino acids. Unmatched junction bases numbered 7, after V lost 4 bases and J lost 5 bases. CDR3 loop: CASSLGLGNHEQYF. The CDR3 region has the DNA TGTGCCAGCAGTTTGGGACTAGGTAACCACGAGCAGTACTTC.

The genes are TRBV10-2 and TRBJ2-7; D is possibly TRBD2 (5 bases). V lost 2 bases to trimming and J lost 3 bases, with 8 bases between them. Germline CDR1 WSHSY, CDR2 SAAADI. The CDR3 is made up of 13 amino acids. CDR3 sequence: CASSEAGNYEQYF. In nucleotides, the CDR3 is TGCGCCAGCAGTGAGGCGGGTAACTACGAGCAGTACTTC.

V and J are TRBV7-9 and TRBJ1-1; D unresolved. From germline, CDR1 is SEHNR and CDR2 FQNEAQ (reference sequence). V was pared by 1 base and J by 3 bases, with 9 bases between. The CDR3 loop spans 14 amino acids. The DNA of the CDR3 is TGTGCCAGCAGCTTAGGGGGAGGCGACACTGAAGCTTTCTTT. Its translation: CASSLGGGDTEAFF. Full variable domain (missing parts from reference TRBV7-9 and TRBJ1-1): DTGVSQNPRHKITKRGQNVTFRCDPISEHNRLYWYRQTLGQGPEFLTYFQNEAQLEKSRLLSDRFSAERPKGSFSTLEIQRTEQGDSAMYLCASSLGGGDTEAFFGQGTRLTVV.

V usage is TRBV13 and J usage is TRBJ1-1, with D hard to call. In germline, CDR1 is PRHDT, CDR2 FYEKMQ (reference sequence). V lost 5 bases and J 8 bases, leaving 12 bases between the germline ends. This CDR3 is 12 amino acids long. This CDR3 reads CASSPSPEEAFF. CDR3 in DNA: TGTGCCAGCAGCCCCTCACCGGAGGAAGCTTTCTTT. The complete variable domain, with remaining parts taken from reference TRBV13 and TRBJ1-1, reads AAGVIQSPRHLIKEKRETATLKCYPIPRHDTVYWYQQGPGQDPQFLISFYEKMQSDKGSIPDRFSAQQFSDYHSELNMSSLELGDSALYFCASSPSPEEAFFGQGTRLTVV.

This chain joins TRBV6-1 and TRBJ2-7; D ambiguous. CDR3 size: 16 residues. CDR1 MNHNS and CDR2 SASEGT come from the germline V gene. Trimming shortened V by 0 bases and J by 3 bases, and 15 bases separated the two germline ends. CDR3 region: CASSEAKFDHNYEQYF. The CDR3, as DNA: TGTGCCAGCAGTGAAGCAAAATTCGACCACAACTACGAGCAGTACTTC.

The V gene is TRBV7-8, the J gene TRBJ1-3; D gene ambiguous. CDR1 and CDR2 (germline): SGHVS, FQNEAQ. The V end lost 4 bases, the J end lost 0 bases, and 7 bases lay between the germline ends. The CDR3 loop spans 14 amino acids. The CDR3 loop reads CASSSKSSGNTIYF. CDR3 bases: TGTGCCAGCAGCTCCAAGAGCTCTGGAAACACCATATATTTT. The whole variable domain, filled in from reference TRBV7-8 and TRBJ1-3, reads GAGVSQSPRYKVAKRGQDVALRCDPISGHVSLFWYQQALGQGPEFLTYFQNEAQLDKSGLPSDRFFAERPEGSVSTLKIQRTQQEDSAVYLCASSSKSSGNTIYFGEGSWLTVV.

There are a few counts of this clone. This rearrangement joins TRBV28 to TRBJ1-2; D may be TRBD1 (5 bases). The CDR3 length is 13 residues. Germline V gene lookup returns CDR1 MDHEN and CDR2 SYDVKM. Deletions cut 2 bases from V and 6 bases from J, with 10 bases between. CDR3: CASSLGGRDGYTF. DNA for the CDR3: TGTGCCAGCAGTTTAGGGGGTAGGGATGGCTACACCTTC.

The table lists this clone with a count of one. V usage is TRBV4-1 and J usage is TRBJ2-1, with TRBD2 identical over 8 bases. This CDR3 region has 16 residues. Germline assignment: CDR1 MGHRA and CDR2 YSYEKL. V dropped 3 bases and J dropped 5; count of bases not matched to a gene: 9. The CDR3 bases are TGCGCCAGCAGCCAGAGGACTAGCCGAGACAACAATGAGCAGTTCTTC. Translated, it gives CASSQRTSRDNNEQFF.

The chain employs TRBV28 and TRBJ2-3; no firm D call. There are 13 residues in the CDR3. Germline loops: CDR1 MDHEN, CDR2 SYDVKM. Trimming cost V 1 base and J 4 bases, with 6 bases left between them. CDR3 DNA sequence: TGTGCCAGCAGTTTATTCGGTTCAGATACGCAGTATTTT. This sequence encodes CASSLFGSDTQYF.

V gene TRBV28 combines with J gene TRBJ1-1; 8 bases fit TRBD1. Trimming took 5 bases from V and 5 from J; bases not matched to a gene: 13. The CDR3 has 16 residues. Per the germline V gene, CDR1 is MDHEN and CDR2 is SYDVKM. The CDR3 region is CASSTRDRTKGTEAFF. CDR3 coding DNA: TGTGCCAGCAGTACACGGGACAGGACAAAGGGGACTGAAGCTTTCTTT.

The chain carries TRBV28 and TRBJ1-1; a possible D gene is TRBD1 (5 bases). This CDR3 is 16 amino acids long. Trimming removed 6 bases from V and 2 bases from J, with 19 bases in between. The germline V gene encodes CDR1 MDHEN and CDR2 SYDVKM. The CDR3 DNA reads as TGTGCCAGCAGGCTCTTATACCCGGGGGTAAACACTGAAGCTTTCTTT. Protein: CASRLLYPGVNTEAFF.

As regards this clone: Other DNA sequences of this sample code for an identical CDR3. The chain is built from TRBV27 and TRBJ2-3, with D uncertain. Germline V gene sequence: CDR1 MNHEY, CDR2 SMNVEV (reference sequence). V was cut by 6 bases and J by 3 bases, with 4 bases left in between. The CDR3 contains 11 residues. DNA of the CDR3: TGTGCCAGCAGAACGACAGATACGCAGTATTTT. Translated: CASRTTDTQYF.

The CDR3 spells CASSLPQTGGLYEQYF. DNA for the CDR3: TGTGCCAGCAGTTTACCCCAGACAGGGGGCCTGTACGAGCAGTACTTC. This chain links TRBV28 with TRBJ2-7; 10 bases map to TRBD1. CDR1 is MDHEN, CDR2 SYDVKM, per germline. The CDR3 is 16 residues long. V dropped 2 bases and J dropped 4; count of bases not matched to a gene: 8.

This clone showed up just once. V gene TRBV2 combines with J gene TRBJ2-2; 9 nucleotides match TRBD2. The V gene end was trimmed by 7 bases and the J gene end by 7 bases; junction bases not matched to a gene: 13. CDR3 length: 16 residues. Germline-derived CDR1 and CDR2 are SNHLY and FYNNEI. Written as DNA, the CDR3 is TGTGCCAGCAAACCCGACGGCTGGACTAGCGACGGGGAGCTGTTTTTT. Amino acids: CASKPDGWTSDGELFF. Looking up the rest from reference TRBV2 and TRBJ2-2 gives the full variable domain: EPEVTQTPSHQVTQMGQEVILRCVPISNHLYFYWYRQILGQKVEFLVSFYNNEISEKSEIFDDQFSVERPDGSNFTLKIRSTKLEDSAMYFCASKPDGWTSDGELFFGEGSRLTVL.

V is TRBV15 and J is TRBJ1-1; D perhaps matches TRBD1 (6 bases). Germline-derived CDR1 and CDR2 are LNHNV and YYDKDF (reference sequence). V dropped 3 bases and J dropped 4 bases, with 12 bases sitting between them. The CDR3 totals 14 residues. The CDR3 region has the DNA TGTGCCACCAGCAGCCCAACAGGGTTCACTGAAGCTTTCTTT. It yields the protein CATSSPTGFTEAFF.

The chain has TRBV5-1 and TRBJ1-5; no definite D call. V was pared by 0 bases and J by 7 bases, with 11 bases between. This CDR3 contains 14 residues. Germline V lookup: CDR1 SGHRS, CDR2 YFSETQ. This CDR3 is CASSLAGFGQPQHF. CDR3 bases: TGCGCCAGCAGCTTGGCCGGGTTTGGGCAGCCCCAGCATTTT.

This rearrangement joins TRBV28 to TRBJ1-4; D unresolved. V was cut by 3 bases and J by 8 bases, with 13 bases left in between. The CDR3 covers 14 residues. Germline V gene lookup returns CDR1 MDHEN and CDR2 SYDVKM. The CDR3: CASSLDGRGEKLFF. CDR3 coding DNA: TGTGCCAGCAGTTTGGACGGGAGAGGGGAAAAACTGTTTTTT.

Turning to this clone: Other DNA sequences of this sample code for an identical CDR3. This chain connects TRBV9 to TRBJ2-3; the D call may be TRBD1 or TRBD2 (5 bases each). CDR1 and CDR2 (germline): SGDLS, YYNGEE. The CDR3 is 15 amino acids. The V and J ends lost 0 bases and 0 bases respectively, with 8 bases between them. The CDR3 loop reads CASSVDGGSTDTQYF. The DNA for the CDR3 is TGTGCCAGCAGCGTAGATGGGGGTAGCACAGATACGCAGTATTTT.